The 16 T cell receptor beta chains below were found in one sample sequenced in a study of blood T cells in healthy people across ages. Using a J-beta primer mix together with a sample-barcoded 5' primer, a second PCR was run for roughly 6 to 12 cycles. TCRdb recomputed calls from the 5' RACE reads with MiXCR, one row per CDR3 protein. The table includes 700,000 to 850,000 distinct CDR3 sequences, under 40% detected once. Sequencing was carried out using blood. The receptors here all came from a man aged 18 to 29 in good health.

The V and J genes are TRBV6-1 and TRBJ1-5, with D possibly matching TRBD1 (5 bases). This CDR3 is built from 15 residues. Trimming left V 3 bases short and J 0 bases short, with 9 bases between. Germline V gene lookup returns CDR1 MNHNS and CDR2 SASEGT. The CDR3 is CASSEAGNSNQPQHF. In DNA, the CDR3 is TGTGCCAGCAGTGAGGCAGGGAATAGCAATCAGCCCCAGCATTTT.

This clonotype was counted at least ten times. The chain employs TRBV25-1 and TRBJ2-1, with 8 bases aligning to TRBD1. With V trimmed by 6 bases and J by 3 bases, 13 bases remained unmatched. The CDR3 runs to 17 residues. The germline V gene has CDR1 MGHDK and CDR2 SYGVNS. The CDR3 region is CASRGPIGQGGYNEQFF. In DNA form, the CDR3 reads TGTGCCAGCAGGGGCCCTATAGGACAGGGAGGCTACAATGAGCAGTTCTTC. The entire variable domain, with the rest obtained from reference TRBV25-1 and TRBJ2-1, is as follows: EADIYQTPRYLVIGTGKKITLECSQTMGHDKMYWYQQDPGMELHLIHYSYGVNSTEKGDLSSESTVSRIRTEHFPLTLESARPSHTSQYLCASRGPIGQGGYNEQFFGPGTRLTVL.

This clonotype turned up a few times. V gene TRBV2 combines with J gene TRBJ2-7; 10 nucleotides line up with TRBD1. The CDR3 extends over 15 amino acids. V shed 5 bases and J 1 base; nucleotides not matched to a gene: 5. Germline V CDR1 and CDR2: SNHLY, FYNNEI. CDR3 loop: CASSHGTGVSYEQYF. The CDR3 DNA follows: TGTGCCAGCAGTCATGGGACAGGGGTGTCCTACGAGCAGTACTTC.

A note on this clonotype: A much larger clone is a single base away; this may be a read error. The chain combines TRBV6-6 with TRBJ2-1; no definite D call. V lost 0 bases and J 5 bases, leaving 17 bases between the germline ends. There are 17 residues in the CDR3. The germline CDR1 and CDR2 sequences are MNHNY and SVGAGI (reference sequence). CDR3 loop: CASSYSYRGSSHNEQFF. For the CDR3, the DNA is TGTGCCAGCAGTTACTCGTATCGTGGGTCATCCCACAATGAGCAGTTCTTC.

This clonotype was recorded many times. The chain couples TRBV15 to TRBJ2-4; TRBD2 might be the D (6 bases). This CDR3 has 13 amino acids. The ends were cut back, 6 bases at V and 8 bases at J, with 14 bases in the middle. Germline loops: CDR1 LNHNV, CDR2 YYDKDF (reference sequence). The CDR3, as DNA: TGTGCCACCAGGCTAAACTCGGGGGACATTCAGTACTTC. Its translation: CATRLNSGDIQYF.

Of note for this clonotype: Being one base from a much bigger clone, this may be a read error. As DNA, the CDR3 is TGTACCAGCAGCCAAGACGGGGCGGGCTACACCTTC. Its translation: CTSSQDGAGYTF. V and J are TRBV3-1 and TRBJ1-2; D is possibly TRBD1 (5 bases). The CDR3 extends over 12 amino acids. Germline V lookup: CDR1 LGHDT, CDR2 YNNKEL (reference sequence).

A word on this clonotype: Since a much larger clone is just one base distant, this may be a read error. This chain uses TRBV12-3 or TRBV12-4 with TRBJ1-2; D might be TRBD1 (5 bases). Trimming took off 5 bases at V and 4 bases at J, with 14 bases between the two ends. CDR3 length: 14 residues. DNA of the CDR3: TGTGCCAGCAGTCCCTCCCAGGGCACCTATGGCTACACCTTC. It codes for CASSPSQGTYGYTF.

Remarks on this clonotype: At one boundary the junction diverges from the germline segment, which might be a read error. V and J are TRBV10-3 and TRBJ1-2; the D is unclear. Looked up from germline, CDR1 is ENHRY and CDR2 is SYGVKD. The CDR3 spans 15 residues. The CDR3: CAISESSGSNYSYTF. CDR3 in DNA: TGTGCCATCAGTGAGTCGTCCGGGTCTAACTATAGCTACACCTTC.

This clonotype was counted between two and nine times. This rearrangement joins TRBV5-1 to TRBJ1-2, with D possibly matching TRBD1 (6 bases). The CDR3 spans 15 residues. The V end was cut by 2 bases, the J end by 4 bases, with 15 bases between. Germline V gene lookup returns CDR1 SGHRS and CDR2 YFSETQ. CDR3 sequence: CASSFNGGAIYGYTF. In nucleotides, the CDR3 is TGCGCCAGCAGCTTTAATGGGGGCGCGATCTATGGCTACACCTTC.

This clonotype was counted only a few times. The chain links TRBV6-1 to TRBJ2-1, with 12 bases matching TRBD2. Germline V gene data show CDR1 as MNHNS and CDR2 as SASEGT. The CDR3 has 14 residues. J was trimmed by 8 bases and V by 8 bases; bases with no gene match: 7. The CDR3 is CASEGLAGKDEQFF. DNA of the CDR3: TGTGCCAGCGAGGGACTAGCGGGTAAGGATGAGCAGTTCTTC.

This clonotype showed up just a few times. CDR3 nucleotide sequence: TGCGCCAGCAGCCAAGTGGCGGGCAGGGTCAAAGAGACCCAGTACTTC. This translates into CASSQVAGRVKETQYF. This rearrangement joins TRBV4-3 to TRBJ2-5; D is possibly TRBD1 or TRBD2 (5 bases each). The germline V and J ends were trimmed by 1 base and 3 bases, with 15 bases remaining between them. The CDR3 is 16 amino acids. Germline lookup yields CDR1 LGHNA and CDR2 YSLEER.

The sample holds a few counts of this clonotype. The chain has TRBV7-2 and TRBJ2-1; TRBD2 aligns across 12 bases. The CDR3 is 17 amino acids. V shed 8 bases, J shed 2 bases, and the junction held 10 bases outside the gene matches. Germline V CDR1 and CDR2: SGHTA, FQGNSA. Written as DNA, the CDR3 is TGTGCCAGCCTTCAGACTAGCGGGGGAAGCCCCTACAATGAGCAGTTCTTC. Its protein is CASLQTSGGSPYNEQFF.

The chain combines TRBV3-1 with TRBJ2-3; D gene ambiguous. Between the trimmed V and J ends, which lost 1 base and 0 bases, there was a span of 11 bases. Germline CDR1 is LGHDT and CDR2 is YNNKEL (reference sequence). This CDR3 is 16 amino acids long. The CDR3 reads CASSQGGGPSTDTQYF. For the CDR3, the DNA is TGTGCCAGCAGCCAAGGTGGCGGCCCTAGCACAGATACGCAGTATTTT.

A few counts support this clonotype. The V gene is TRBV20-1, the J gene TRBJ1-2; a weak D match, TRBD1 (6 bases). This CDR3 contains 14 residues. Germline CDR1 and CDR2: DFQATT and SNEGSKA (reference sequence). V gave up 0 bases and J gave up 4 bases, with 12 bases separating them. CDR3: CSAREGQGSYGYTF. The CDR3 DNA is TGCAGTGCTAGAGAAGGGCAGGGGTCCTATGGCTACACCTTC.

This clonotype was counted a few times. CDR3 bases: TGTGCCAGCAGGGGACAGGGAAATGGCAATCAGCCCCAGCATTTT. Translation: CASRGQGNGNQPQHF. The J gene is TRBJ1-5, the V gene TRBV28; 9 bases line up with TRBD1. V shed 6 bases and J 2 bases; nucleotides not matched to a gene: 5. The CDR3 extends over 15 amino acids. Germline V gene data show CDR1 as MDHEN and CDR2 as SYDVKM.

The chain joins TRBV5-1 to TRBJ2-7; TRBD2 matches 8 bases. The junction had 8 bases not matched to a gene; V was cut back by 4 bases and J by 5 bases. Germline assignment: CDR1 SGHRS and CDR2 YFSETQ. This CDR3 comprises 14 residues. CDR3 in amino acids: CASSGAGGAHEQYF. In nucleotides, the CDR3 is TGCGCCAGCAGCGGGGCGGGGGGTGCGCACGAGCAGTACTTC.